The next 32 T cell receptor beta chains were all read from a single sample in a study of T-cell reconstitution after alpha-beta-depleted transplantation in children. TCRbeta library construction was performed incorporating unique molecular identifiers. MiXCR, applied by TCRdb to the PCR reads, yields one record per CDR3 protein. The sample has about 510,000 distinct CDR3 sequences, roughly an eighth seen once; the top ten hold about 15%. The sample was PBMCs, mostly from graft donor cells, taken 180 days after TCRalphabeta/CD19-depleted stem cell transplant. The receptors here all came from a female patient between 2 and 15 years old who had a stem cell transplant for aplastic anemia, so the T cells may come from the graft donor.

This clonotype turned up a few times. The chain is built from TRBV5-1 and TRBJ2-1, with D possibly being TRBD1 (6 bases). Trimming removed 1 base from V and 6 bases from J, with 14 bases in between. Germline values: CDR1 SGHRS, CDR2 YFSETQ. The CDR3 is 15 residues long. CDR3 nucleotides: TGCGCCAGCAGCTTGTCACCAGGGGACGTCAATGAGCAGTTCTTC. Protein product: CASSLSPGDVNEQFF.

A few counts support this clonotype. This chain links TRBV5-1 with TRBJ1-4; D is ambiguous. The CDR3 spans 14 residues. Trimming took 2 bases from V and 0 from J, leaving 5 bases between them. Germline loops: CDR1 SGHRS, CDR2 YFSETQ. CDR3 in DNA: TGCGCCAGCAGCTTTCTTGCAACTAATGAAAAACTGTTTTTT. Translating it yields CASSFLATNEKLFF.

Only a few counts were recorded for this clonotype. The chain combines TRBV10-3 with TRBJ1-2; no clear D. The V and J ends lost 3 bases and 4 bases respectively, with 12 bases between them. The germline gives CDR1 ENHRY, CDR2 SYGVKD. This CDR3 is built from 14 residues. The CDR3 bases are TGTGCCATCAGTGACGCCGGGAGAATCTATGGCTACACCTTC. It is translated as CAISDAGRIYGYTF.

V gene TRBV12-3 or TRBV12-4 combines with J gene TRBJ2-5; perhaps TRBD2 as D (5 bases). The CDR3 extends over 15 amino acids. V was cut by 6 bases and J by 4 bases, with 18 bases left in between. As DNA, the CDR3 is TGTGCCAGCAGGAGTCGTTGGCGAGGAGGAGAGACCCAGTACTTC. Translated: CASRSRWRGGETQYF.

This clonotype was counted only a few times. This chain uses TRBV19 with TRBJ2-1, with 10 bases fitting TRBD1. The CDR3 loop spans 16 amino acids. The V segment lost 1 base and the J segment 2 bases; nucleotides outside the gene matches: 2. Germline V lookup: CDR1 LNHDA, CDR2 SQIVND (reference sequence). Written as DNA, the CDR3 is TGTGCCAGTAGTATAGCCGGGACAGGGGCCTACAATGAGCAGTTCTTC. The encoded protein is CASSIAGTGAYNEQFF.

V gene TRBV25-1 combines with J gene TRBJ1-2; 9 nucleotides agree with TRBD1. CDR1 and CDR2 from the germline V gene are MGHDK and SYGVNS. The CDR3 extends over 15 amino acids. The ends lost 2 bases at V and 8 bases at J; junction bases unmatched: 9. The CDR3 DNA reads as TGTGCCAGCAGTGAAGGGGACAGGGAGTGGGAAGGCTACACCTTC. Its protein is CASSEGDREWEGYTF.

The chain has TRBV7-2 and TRBJ2-7; D remains ambiguous. The CDR3 is made up of 12 amino acids. Trimming took 0 bases from V and 5 from J, leaving 5 bases between them. Germline V gene lookup returns CDR1 SGHTA and CDR2 FQGNSA. The CDR3 DNA follows: TGTGCCAGCAGCTTAGCTTGGGACGAGCAGTACTTC. This encodes CASSLAWDEQYF.

This clonotype appeared a few times. The V gene is TRBV20-1, the J gene TRBJ2-1, with 12 bases fitting TRBD2. Germline V lookup: CDR1 DFQATT, CDR2 SNEGSKA (reference sequence). The CDR3 is 16 residues long. After removal of 0 bases from V and 4 bases from J, the junction contained 4 bases not matched to a gene. Here the CDR3 reads CSARDRLAGAYNEQFF. The CDR3, as DNA: TGCAGTGCTAGAGACCGACTAGCGGGGGCTTACAATGAGCAGTTCTTC.

The table lists this clonotype with a count of one. V and J are TRBV11-2 and TRBJ2-2; 7 bases are a match to TRBD2. The CDR3 is 16 amino acids. Germline loops: CDR1 SGHAT, CDR2 FQNNGV. Unmatched junction bases numbered 8, after V lost 5 bases and J lost 2 bases. The CDR3 DNA reads as TGTGCCAGCAGCCCGCGAAGAGCGGGAAACACCGGGGAGCTGTTTTTT. Translation gives CASSPRRAGNTGELFF.

V is TRBV7-9 and J is TRBJ2-7, with D maybe TRBD1 (6 bases). Looked up from germline, CDR1 is SEHNR and CDR2 is FQNEAQ (reference sequence). The CDR3 consists of 17 residues. V shed 5 bases and J shed 3 bases, with 23 bases lying between them. CDR3 nucleotides: TGTGCCAGCAGCGAAGGGGGTTGGGGGCTCCCTCTCTACGAGCAGTACGTC. Translating it yields CASSEGGWGLPLYEQYV.

The chain uses TRBV10-2 and TRBJ2-7; possible D gene TRBD2, 7 bases. Germline loops: CDR1 WSHSY, CDR2 SAAADI. V was clipped by 0 bases and J by 3 bases, with 12 bases between them. CDR3 size: 15 residues. The CDR3: CASSESWGGGYEQYV. In DNA, the CDR3 is TGCGCCAGCAGTGAGTCGTGGGGAGGGGGCTACGAGCAGTACGTC.

This clonotype was seen a handful of times. This chain joins TRBV6-2 or TRBV6-3 and TRBJ1-2; unclear D gene. Trimming shortened V by 2 bases and J by 8 bases, and 9 bases separated the two germline ends. There are 12 residues in the CDR3. Germline V CDR1 and CDR2: MNHEY, SVGEGT. The CDR3 sequence is CASSYPRSGYTF. CDR3 nucleotide sequence: TGTGCCAGCAGTTACCCCAGGTCCGGCTACACCTTC.

This clonotype was recorded at least ten times. This rearrangement joins TRBV10-3 to TRBJ2-1, with 8 bases aligning to TRBD2. The CDR3 is 14 residues long. V lost 6 bases to trimming and J lost 6 bases; unmatched junction nucleotides: 7. Germline assignment: CDR1 ENHRY and CDR2 SYGVKD. DNA for the CDR3: TGTGCCATCAGCCAAGCGGGAGCTTCCAATGAGCAGTTCTTC. Residues: CAISQAGASNEQFF.

The sample holds a few counts of this clonotype. The J gene is TRBJ2-2, the V gene TRBV14; TRBD2 aligns across 8 bases. The CDR3 runs to 17 residues. CDR1 and CDR2 from the germline V gene are SGHDN and FVKESK. V was clipped by 4 bases and J by 5 bases; unmatched bases: 12. The DNA for the CDR3 is TGTGCCAGCAGCCTACCGGGACTAGAAAAGGGAACCGGGGAGCTGTTTTTT. The encoded protein is CASSLPGLEKGTGELFF.

This rearrangement joins TRBV9 to TRBJ2-2; possible D gene TRBD2, 5 bases. The CDR3 is 17 residues long. Germline values: CDR1 SGDLS, CDR2 YYNGEE. V lost 4 bases to trimming and J lost 2 bases, with 18 bases between them. This chain's CDR3 is CASSPLPRGHNTGELFF. In nucleotides, the CDR3 is TGTGCCAGCAGCCCCCTCCCCCGAGGGCACAACACCGGGGAGCTGTTTTTT.

This clonotype was recorded at least ten times. This sequence joins TRBV7-3 and TRBJ2-1; D possibly corresponds to TRBD2 (6 bases). CDR1 is SGHTA, CDR2 FQGTGA, per germline. The V gene lost 1 base and the J gene lost 8 bases, with 21 bases spanning the gap. This CDR3 is built from 17 residues. CDR3 in amino acids: CASSLKGGLAMVDEQFF. CDR3 DNA: TGTGCCAGCAGCTTAAAAGGCGGGCTAGCGATGGTAGATGAGCAGTTCTTC.

This clonotype was seen more than once but under ten times. The gene calls are TRBV19 and TRBJ1-1; 9 nucleotides match TRBD1. Germline V gene sequence: CDR1 LNHDA, CDR2 SQIVND (reference sequence). V trimming: 3 bases; J trimming: 5 bases; junction bases outside the gene matches: 7. The CDR3 is 15 amino acids. The CDR3 here is CASSIFGQGMTEAFF. The CDR3 nucleotides are TGTGCCAGTAGTATCTTCGGACAGGGGATGACTGAAGCTTTCTTT.

The J gene is TRBJ2-3, the V gene TRBV7-9, with D tentatively TRBD2 (5 bases). This CDR3 has 12 amino acids. Germline CDR1 and CDR2: SEHNR and FQNEAQ (reference sequence). The V end was cut by 7 bases, the J end by 2 bases, with 7 bases between. CDR3 bases: TGTGCCAGCAAGGACTTCACAGATACGCAGTATTTT. Translating gives CASKDFTDTQYF.

There are many counts of this clonotype. This chain connects TRBV6-2 or TRBV6-3 to TRBJ2-7; maybe TRBD2 (5 bases). The length of the CDR3 is 14 residues. V lost 2 bases and J 0 bases, leaving 8 bases between the germline ends. Germline lookup yields CDR1 MNHEY and CDR2 SVGEGT. CDR3 residues: CASSYRGSSYEQYF. The CDR3 DNA reads TGTGCCAGCAGTTACCGCGGGTCCTCCTACGAGCAGTACTTC.

The sample holds a few counts of this clonotype. The gene calls are TRBV7-2 and TRBJ2-1, with 10 positions matching TRBD2. CDR1 and CDR2 (germline): SGHTA, FQGNSA. The CDR3 has 18 amino acids. V was clipped by 0 bases and J by 2 bases; unmatched bases: 7. CDR3 bases: TGTGCCAGCAGCTTAGCCCCGGCTAGCGGGAGCCCCTACAATGAGCAGTTCTTC. Its protein product is CASSLAPASGSPYNEQFF.

Only a few counts were recorded for this clonotype. CDR3 DNA sequence: TGTGCCAGCAGTTTAGATGGGGGTACTTTTTACACTGAAGCTTTCTTT. Translating gives CASSLDGGTFYTEAFF. The rearrangement links TRBV28 to TRBJ1-1, with D tentatively TRBD1 (5 bases). CDR3 length: 16 amino acids. Per the germline V gene, CDR1 is MDHEN and CDR2 is SYDVKM. V was pared by 2 bases and J by 3 bases, with 16 bases between.

The sample holds a few counts of this clonotype. The chain combines TRBV4-1 with TRBJ2-1; unclear D gene. Trimming cost V 1 base and J 4 bases, with 8 bases left between them. The CDR3 consists of 14 residues. CDR1 and CDR2 from the germline V gene are MGHRA and YSYEKL. In DNA form, the CDR3 reads TGCGCCAGCAGCCAAGTCTTTCAGTACAATGAGCAGTTCTTC. This gives the protein CASSQVFQYNEQFF.

This clonotype was recorded a few times. The chain uses TRBV7-2 and TRBJ2-6; D may be TRBD1 (6 bases). V lost 4 bases, J lost 2 bases, and 9 bases lay in between. Germline assignment: CDR1 SGHTA and CDR2 FQGNSA. The CDR3 loop spans 15 amino acids. CDR3 sequence reads: CASSSQGPGANVLTF. The CDR3 DNA is TGTGCCAGCAGCTCACAGGGCCCTGGGGCCAACGTCCTGACTTTC.

The chain employs TRBV28 and TRBJ1-5, with no clear D. CDR1 is MDHEN and CDR2 is SYDVKM in the germline V gene. The CDR3 runs to 15 residues. Deletions cut 1 base from V and 7 bases from J, with 14 bases between. DNA of the CDR3: TGTGCCAGCAGTTTATCGTCCCGGAACCCGCAGCCCCAGCATTTT. This gives the protein CASSLSSRNPQPQHF.

This clonotype showed up just a few times. The genes are TRBV3-1 and TRBJ2-7; no firm D call. V was shortened by 4 bases and J by 3 bases, with 19 bases between the two germline ends. The CDR3 totals 16 residues. Germline V CDR1 and CDR2: LGHDT, YNNKEL (reference sequence). The CDR3 spells CASSPMVGSLGYEQYF. CDR3 DNA: TGTGCCAGCAGCCCGATGGTGGGTAGCCTAGGCTACGAGCAGTACTTC.

This clonotype was found a few times. The V gene is TRBV18, the J gene TRBJ2-2; unclear D gene. Germline assignment: CDR1 KGHSH and CDR2 LQKENI. Trimming removed 2 bases from V and 3 bases from J, with 10 bases in between. CDR3 length: 15 amino acids. This chain's CDR3 is CASSPSRSDTGELFF. Here the CDR3 DNA reads TGTGCCAGCTCACCAAGCAGGTCGGACACCGGGGAGCTGTTTTTT.

This clonotype was found many times. This chain joins TRBV6-5 and TRBJ1-6; tentative D call: TRBD1 (5 bases). CDR3 length: 15 residues. V was cut by 0 bases and J by 5 bases, with 8 bases left in between. Germline V gene sequence: CDR1 MNHEY, CDR2 SVGAGI. The CDR3 region has the DNA TGTGCCAGCAGTTACTCGGGAGGGGATAATTCACCCCTCCACTTT. It translates to CASSYSGGDNSPLHF.

This clonotype has a handful of counts. The chain joins TRBV4-3 to TRBJ1-2; 8 bases agree with TRBD1. Germline V gene data show CDR1 as LGHNA and CDR2 as YSLEER. Unmatched junction bases numbered 7, after V lost 1 base and J lost 6 bases. The CDR3 extends over 15 amino acids. Here the CDR3 reads CASSQGAAGGHGYTF. CDR3 DNA sequence: TGCGCCAGCAGCCAAGGCGCAGCAGGGGGCCATGGCTACACCTTC.

The chain has TRBV2 and TRBJ2-7, with 9 bases fitting TRBD2. The V segment lost 6 bases and the J segment 2 bases; nucleotides outside the gene matches: 17. The germline gives CDR1 SNHLY, CDR2 FYNNEI. There are 18 residues in the CDR3. Here the CDR3 reads CASRNLRGTSKRTYEQYV. The CDR3 nucleotides are TGTGCCAGCAGGAACCTCCGGGGGACTAGCAAAAGAACCTACGAGCAGTACGTC.

This clonotype was counted a few times. The chain uses TRBV7-8 and TRBJ2-1, with no clear D. V was cut by 3 bases and J by 1 base, with 10 bases left in between. Germline V lookup: CDR1 SGHVS, CDR2 FQNEAQ. This CDR3 contains 15 residues. As DNA, the CDR3 is TGTGCCAGCAGCTTCGGACCCCATTCCTACAATGAGCAGTTCTTC. It specifies CASSFGPHSYNEQFF.

This clonotype was observed at least ten times. CDR3 region: CASSLKLAGTGELFF. The CDR3, as DNA: TGTGCCAGCAGCTTAAAACTAGCGGGCACCGGGGAGCTGTTTTTT. The J gene is TRBJ2-2, the V gene TRBV7-3; 9 nucleotides agree with TRBD2. The CDR3 sequence is 15 residues long. V was clipped by 1 base and J by 4 bases; unmatched bases: 1. Germline assignment: CDR1 SGHTA and CDR2 FQGTGA.

This clonotype was counted only a few times. The chain couples TRBV18 to TRBJ1-6; the match to TRBD1 covers 8 bases. Germline V CDR1 and CDR2: KGHSH, LQKENI. The CDR3 consists of 18 residues. J lost 8 bases, V lost 6 bases, and 18 bases had no gene match. The chain's CDR3 is CASSSNLMTTGADSPLHF. CDR3 DNA: TGTGCCAGCTCCTCAAACCTAATGACGACAGGGGCAGATTCACCCCTCCACTTT.